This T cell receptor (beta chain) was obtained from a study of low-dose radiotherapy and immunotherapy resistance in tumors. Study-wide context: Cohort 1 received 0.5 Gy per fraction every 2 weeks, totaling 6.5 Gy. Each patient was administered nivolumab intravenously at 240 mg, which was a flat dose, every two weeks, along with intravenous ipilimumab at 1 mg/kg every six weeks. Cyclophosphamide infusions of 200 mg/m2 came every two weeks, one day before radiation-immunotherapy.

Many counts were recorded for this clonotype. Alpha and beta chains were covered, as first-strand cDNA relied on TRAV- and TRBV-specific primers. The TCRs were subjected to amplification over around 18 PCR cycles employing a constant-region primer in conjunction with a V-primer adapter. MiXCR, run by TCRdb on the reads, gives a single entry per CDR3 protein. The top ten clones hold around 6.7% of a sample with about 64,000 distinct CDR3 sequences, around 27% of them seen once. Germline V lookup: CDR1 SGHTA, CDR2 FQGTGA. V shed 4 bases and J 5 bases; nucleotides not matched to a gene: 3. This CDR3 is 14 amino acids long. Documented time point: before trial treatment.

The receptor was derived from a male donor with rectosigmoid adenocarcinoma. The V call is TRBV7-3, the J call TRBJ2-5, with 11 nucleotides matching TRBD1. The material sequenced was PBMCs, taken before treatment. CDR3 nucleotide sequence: TGTGCCAGCAGCTCGGGACAGGGGGGGGAGACCCAGTACTTC. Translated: CASSSGQGGETQYF.